This is a list of T cell receptor beta chains from one sample in a study of blood T cell repertoires in COVID-19. The repertoire was sequenced with immunoSEQ multiplex PCR; TCRdb's copy has only in-frame clones and lacks some. Among a few hundred thousand clones listed, 70% to 90% were seen once. Sequenced: PBMCs or T cells enriched from blood (not recorded which). All receptors derive from a woman aged 35 to 49 with acute COVID-19. Both conserved end residues are part of each CDR3. D genes are given only for firm matches. Rows give clone size only sometimes, using once, few, many, or a class for an expanded clone.

D gene: TRBD1; CDR3 length: 14; clone size: NA; V gene: TRBV5-4; J gene: TRBJ1-1; CDR3 DNA: TGTGCCAGCAGCCTTCCGGGACAGGGAAAGCAAGCTTTCTTT; CDR3 protein: CASSLPGQGKQAFF
D gene: TRBD1; CDR3 length: 13; clone size: NA; V gene: TRBV24-1; J gene: TRBJ2-7; CDR3 DNA: TGTGCCACCAGGGGGGACAGCACCTACGAGCAGTACTTC; CDR3 protein: CATRGDSTYEQYF
D gene: NA; CDR3 length: 15; clone size: NA; V gene: TRBV14; J gene: TRBJ2-7; CDR3 DNA: TGTGCCAGCAGCAAGCTAAGCGCCGCTAGGAACGAGCAGTACTTC; CDR3 protein: CASSKLSAARNEQYF
D gene: TRBD2; CDR3 length: 14; clone size: once; V gene: TRBV9; J gene: TRBJ2-7; CDR3 DNA: TGTGCCAGCAGTCGGGAGGCAGGAGGCTACGAGCAGTACTTC; CDR3 protein: CASSREAGGYEQYF
D gene: NA; CDR3 length: 11; clone size: NA; V gene: TRBV3-1/TRBV3-2; J gene: TRBJ1-3; CDR3 DNA: TGTGCCGCCTACTCTGGAAACACCATATATTTT; CDR3 protein: CAAYSGNTIYF
D gene: TRBD2; CDR3 length: 16; clone size: once; V gene: TRBV5-1; J gene: TRBJ2-5; CDR3 DNA: TGCGCCAGCAGCTTGGGACTAGCGGGATTGGGGGAGACCCAGTACTTC; CDR3 protein: CASSLGLAGLGETQYF
D gene: NA; CDR3 length: 14; clone size: once; V gene: TRBV6-1; J gene: TRBJ2-1; CDR3 DNA: TGTGCCAGGCGTGAAGGTAGCTCCTACAATGAGCAGTTCTTC; CDR3 protein: CARREGSSYNEQFF
D gene: TRBD2; CDR3 length: 14; clone size: once; V gene: TRBV5-4; J gene: TRBJ2-7; CDR3 DNA: TGTGCCAGCAGCTTGGGGCTAGCGGGAGGAGAGCAGTACTTC; CDR3 protein: CASSLGLAGGEQYF
D gene: NA; CDR3 length: 12; clone size: NA; V gene: TRBV28; J gene: TRBJ1-2; CDR3 DNA: TGTGCCAGCAGCGTGCGAGGGCATGGCTACACCTTC; CDR3 protein: CASSVRGHGYTF
D gene: NA; CDR3 length: 15; clone size: NA; V gene: TRBV18; J gene: TRBJ1-1; CDR3 DNA: TGTGCCAGCTCACCGTCCCCGGTCGTTAACACTGAAGCTTTCTTT; CDR3 protein: CASSPSPVVNTEAFF
D gene: NA; CDR3 length: 11; clone size: NA; V gene: TRBV19; J gene: TRBJ2-5; CDR3 DNA: TGTGCCAGTAGTATAGCGGAGACCCAGTACTTC; CDR3 protein: CASSIAETQYF
D gene: TRBD2; CDR3 length: 13; clone size: NA; V gene: TRBV28; J gene: TRBJ2-3; CDR3 DNA: TGTGCCGCGGGGCGGGGGAGCACAGATACGCAGTATTTT; CDR3 protein: CAAGRGSTDTQYF
D gene: TRBD2; CDR3 length: 17; clone size: NA; V gene: TRBV11-2; J gene: TRBJ2-5; CDR3 DNA: TGTGCCAGCAGCGGAGGGACTAGCGGGAGGGCCTGGGAGACCCAGTACTTC; CDR3 protein: CASSGGTSGRAWETQYF
D gene: NA; CDR3 length: 15; clone size: NA; V gene: TRBV7-9; J gene: TRBJ1-1; CDR3 DNA: TGTGCCAGCAGCAAACCGGCGGCGGGGAACACTGAAGCTTTCTTT; CDR3 protein: CASSKPAAGNTEAFF
D gene: NA; CDR3 length: 14; clone size: NA; V gene: TRBV27; J gene: TRBJ2-1; CDR3 DNA: TGTGCCAGCAGTTTAGGCGGTCCTGGGAATGAGCAGTTCTTC; CDR3 protein: CASSLGGPGNEQFF
D gene: TRBD2; CDR3 length: 14; clone size: NA; V gene: TRBV27; J gene: TRBJ2-7; CDR3 DNA: TGTGCCAGCAGTTCGGGCGGGAGCTCCTACGAGCAGTACTTC; CDR3 protein: CASSSGGSSYEQYF
D gene: NA; CDR3 length: 16; clone size: once; V gene: TRBV6-6; J gene: TRBJ2-2; CDR3 DNA: TGTGCCAGCACCTCTGGAAGAGCGGCCATCACCGGGGAGCTGTTTTTT; CDR3 protein: CASTSGRAAITGELFF
D gene: TRBD1; CDR3 length: 14; clone size: NA; V gene: TRBV30; J gene: TRBJ1-5; CDR3 DNA: TGTGCCTGGGGAGGACAGGGGATCGGTCAGCCCCAGCATTTT; CDR3 protein: CAWGGQGIGQPQHF
D gene: TRBD1; CDR3 length: 16; clone size: NA; V gene: TRBV7-8; J gene: TRBJ2-3; CDR3 DNA: TGTGCCAGCAGCGGCTGGACAGGGGGGATGATAGATACGCAGTATTTT; CDR3 protein: CASSGWTGGMIDTQYF
D gene: NA; CDR3 length: 16; clone size: NA; V gene: TRBV6-2/TRBV6-3; J gene: TRBJ2-1; CDR3 DNA: TGTGCCAGCAGTTCGGGGCTAACTAGCCCCTACAATGAGCAGTTCTTC; CDR3 protein: CASSSGLTSPYNEQFF
D gene: NA; CDR3 length: 15; clone size: NA; V gene: TRBV6-5; J gene: TRBJ2-3; CDR3 DNA: TGTGCCAGCAGTTACCGAGCCAAGAGCACAGATACGCAGTATTTT; CDR3 protein: CASSYRAKSTDTQYF
D gene: TRBD2; CDR3 length: 17; clone size: NA; V gene: TRBV4-1; J gene: TRBJ2-2; CDR3 DNA: TGCGCCAGCAGCCCCGTCCAGCGGGAGCTATACAGGGGGGAGCTGTTTTTT; CDR3 protein: CASSPVQRELYRGELFF
D gene: TRBD1; CDR3 length: 14; clone size: once; V gene: TRBV19; J gene: TRBJ2-5; CDR3 DNA: TGTGCCAGTAGTTTTAACAGGGGGCTAGAGACCCAGTACTTC; CDR3 protein: CASSFNRGLETQYF
D gene: TRBD1; CDR3 length: 13; clone size: NA; V gene: TRBV5-1; J gene: TRBJ1-1; CDR3 DNA: TGCGCCAGCAGCCGGACAGGGGAGACTGAAGCTTTCTTT; CDR3 protein: CASSRTGETEAFF
D gene: NA; CDR3 length: 15; clone size: NA; V gene: TRBV7-2; J gene: TRBJ2-3; CDR3 DNA: TGTGCCAGCAGCTCCGACTACCTGCACACAGATACGCAGTATTTT; CDR3 protein: CASSSDYLHTDTQYF
D gene: NA; CDR3 length: 13; clone size: NA; V gene: TRBV10-1; J gene: TRBJ1-2; CDR3 DNA: TGCGCCAGCAGTGACGGGACTGACTATGGCTACACCTTC; CDR3 protein: CASSDGTDYGYTF
D gene: NA; CDR3 length: 16; clone size: NA; V gene: TRBV6-5; J gene: TRBJ2-2; CDR3 DNA: TGTGCCAGCAGTTACGGCGCGGCCGCGAACACCGGGGAGCTGTTTTTT; CDR3 protein: CASSYGAAANTGELFF
D gene: TRBD2; CDR3 length: 16; clone size: NA; V gene: TRBV14; J gene: TRBJ2-7; CDR3 DNA: TGTGCCAGCAGCCCGGGATGGGGAAGCGGGGGATACGAGCAGTACTTC; CDR3 protein: CASSPGWGSGGYEQYF
D gene: TRBD2; CDR3 length: 15; clone size: NA; V gene: TRBV11-2; J gene: TRBJ2-1; CDR3 DNA: TGTGCCAGCAGCTTAGGAGGGAGGGCTAACAATGAGCAGTTCTTC; CDR3 protein: CASSLGGRANNEQFF